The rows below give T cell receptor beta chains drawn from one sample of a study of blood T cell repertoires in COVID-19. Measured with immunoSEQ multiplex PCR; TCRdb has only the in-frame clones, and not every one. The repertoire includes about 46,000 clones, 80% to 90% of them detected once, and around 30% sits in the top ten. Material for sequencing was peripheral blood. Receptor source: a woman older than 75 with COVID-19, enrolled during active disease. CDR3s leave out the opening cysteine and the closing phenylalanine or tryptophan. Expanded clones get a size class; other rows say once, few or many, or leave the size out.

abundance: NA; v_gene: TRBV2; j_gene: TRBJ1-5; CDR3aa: ASSEAPGGRRH
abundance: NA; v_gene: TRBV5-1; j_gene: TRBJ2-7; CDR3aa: ASSLAPGGLSSYEQY
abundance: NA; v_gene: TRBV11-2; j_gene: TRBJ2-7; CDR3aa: ASSFQPGPYEQY
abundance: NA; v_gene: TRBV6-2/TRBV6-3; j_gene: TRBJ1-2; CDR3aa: ASSYEFYGYT
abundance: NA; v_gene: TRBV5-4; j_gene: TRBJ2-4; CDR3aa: ASSSPIAGGKNIQY
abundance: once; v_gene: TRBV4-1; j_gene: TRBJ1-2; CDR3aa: ASSQDWAPEGYT
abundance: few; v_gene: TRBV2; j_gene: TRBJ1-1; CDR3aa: ASSADATGAF
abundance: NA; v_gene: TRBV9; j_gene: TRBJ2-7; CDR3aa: ASSGGTGNSYEQY
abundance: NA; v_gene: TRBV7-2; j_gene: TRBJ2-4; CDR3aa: ASSPTGRDSIQY
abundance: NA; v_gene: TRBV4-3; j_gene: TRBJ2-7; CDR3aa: ASSQAGSYEQY
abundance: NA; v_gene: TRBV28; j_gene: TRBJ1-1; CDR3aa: ASSLPGSTEAF
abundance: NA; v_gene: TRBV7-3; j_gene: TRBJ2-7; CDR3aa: ASSLGAGRSYEQY
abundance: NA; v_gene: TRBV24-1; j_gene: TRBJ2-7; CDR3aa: ATSDSGQGPYEQY
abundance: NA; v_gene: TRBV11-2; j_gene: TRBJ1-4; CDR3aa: ASSSPGQGNEKLF
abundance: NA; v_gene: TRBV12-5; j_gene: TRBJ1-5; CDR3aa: ASGLGSGHQPQH
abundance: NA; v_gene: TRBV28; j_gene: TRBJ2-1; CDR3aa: ASSFRGQGVNEQF
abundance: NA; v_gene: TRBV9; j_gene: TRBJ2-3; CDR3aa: ASSWDKTTQY
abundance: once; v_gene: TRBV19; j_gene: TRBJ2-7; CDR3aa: ASSMFRQGSYEQY
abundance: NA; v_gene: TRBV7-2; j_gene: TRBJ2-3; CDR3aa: ASSSGQVFADTQY
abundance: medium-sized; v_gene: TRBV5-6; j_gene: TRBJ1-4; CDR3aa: ASSLGRGYEKLF
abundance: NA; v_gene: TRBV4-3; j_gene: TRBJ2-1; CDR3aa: ASSQAGGRSMDEQF
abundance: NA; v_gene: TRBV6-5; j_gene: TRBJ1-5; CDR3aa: ASRGPGQGGQPQH
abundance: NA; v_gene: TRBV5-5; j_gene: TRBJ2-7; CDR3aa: ASSTQGYEQY
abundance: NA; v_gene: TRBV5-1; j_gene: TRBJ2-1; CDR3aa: ASRTGTGGFNEQF
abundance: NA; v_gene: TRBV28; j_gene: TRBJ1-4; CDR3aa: ASSLYTGFATNEKLF
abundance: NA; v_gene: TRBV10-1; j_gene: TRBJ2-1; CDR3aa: ASTLAGTTSNEQF
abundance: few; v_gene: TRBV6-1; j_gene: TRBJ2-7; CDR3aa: ASSEEGGTSYEQY
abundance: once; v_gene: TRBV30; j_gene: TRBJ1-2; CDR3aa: AWRGDYGYT
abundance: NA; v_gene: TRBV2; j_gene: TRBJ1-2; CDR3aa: ASSGQINYGYT
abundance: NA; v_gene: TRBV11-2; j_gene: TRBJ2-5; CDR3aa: ASSLLSGGQETQY